These 21 T cell receptor beta chains share one sample of origin, sequenced in a study of blood T cell repertoires in COVID-19. Some clones are missing from TCRdb's copy, which holds only in-frame ones; the method was immunoSEQ multiplex PCR. The sample lists approximately 190,000 clones; more than 70% were seen once. Sequencing was carried out using peripheral blood. All receptors derive from a middle-aged woman who had recovered from COVID-19.

The chain uses TRBV15 and TRBJ2-3; 7 bases agree with TRBD2. The ends lost 9 bases at V and 0 bases at J; junction bases unmatched: 6. The CDR3 spans 14 residues. Germline CDR1 LNHNV, CDR2 YYDKDF (reference sequence). The CDR3 protein is CATASGISTDTQYF. The CDR3 DNA follows: TGTGCCACAGCAAGCGGGATTAGCACAGATACGCAGTATTTT.

The chain combines TRBV7-2 with TRBJ2-3, with TRBD1 matching over 9 bases. Germline V gene lookup returns CDR1 SGHTA and CDR2 FQGNSA. The CDR3 has 15 residues. With V trimmed by 5 bases and J by 4 bases, 7 bases remained unmatched. The CDR3 bases are TGTGCCAGCAGCGGAACAGGGGGCAGTCCAGATACGCAGTATTTT. Translating it yields CASSGTGGSPDTQYF.

In nucleotides, the CDR3 is TGTGCCAGCAGCTTAGGGGACAGTGGCACTGGAAACACCATATATTTT. Translating it yields CASSLGDSGTGNTIYF. This chain connects TRBV7-8 to TRBJ1-3, with 7 positions matching TRBD1. This CDR3 region has 16 residues. Germline V lookup: CDR1 SGHVS, CDR2 FQNEAQ. After removal of 1 base from V and 2 bases from J, the junction contained 5 bases not matched to a gene.

This clone was seen a few times. This chain links TRBV20-1 with TRBJ1-1; 7 bases line up with TRBD1. CDR1 is DFQATT and CDR2 is SNEGSKA in the germline V gene (reference sequence). V trimming: 3 bases; J trimming: 3 bases; junction bases outside the gene matches: 4. The CDR3 is 13 residues long. The CDR3 loop reads CSASFGTDTEAFF. The CDR3 DNA reads TGCAGTGCTAGTTTCGGGACAGACACTGAAGCTTTCTTT.

The genes are TRBV7-8 and TRBJ1-2; D is ambiguous. The CDR3 is made up of 13 amino acids. V lost 5 bases to trimming and J lost 0 bases, with 7 bases between them. CDR1 is SGHVS and CDR2 is FQNEAQ in the germline V gene. CDR3 sequence: CASSPATNYGYTF. The CDR3 nucleotides are TGTGCCAGCAGCCCCGCTACTAACTATGGCTACACCTTC.

V usage is TRBV7-2 and J usage is TRBJ2-3; D is possibly TRBD1 (5 bases). With 5 bases removed from V and 5 bases from J, the gap between germline ends came to 14 bases. CDR1 is SGHTA and CDR2 is FQGNSA in the germline V gene. The CDR3 is 14 amino acids. The CDR3 nucleotides are TGTGCCAGCAGCCCTCCTGGGGCTGTAGATACGCAGTATTTT. The encoded protein is CASSPPGAVDTQYF. Together with reference TRBV7-2 and TRBJ2-3, the CDR3 gives the full variable domain: GAGVSQSPSNKVTEKGKDVELRCDPISGHTALYWYRQSLGQGLEFLIYFQGNSAPDKSGLPSDRFSAERTGGSVSTLTIQRTQQEDSAVYLCASSPPGAVDTQYFGPGTRLTVL.

This chain uses TRBV7-2 with TRBJ2-3, with 8 bases lining up with TRBD2. The CDR3 covers 16 residues. The germline CDR1 and CDR2 sequences are SGHTA and FQGNSA. V gave up 1 base and J gave up 6 bases; unmatched junction bases: 9. Written as DNA, the CDR3 is TGTGCCAGCAGCTTAGAAGGCGGGAGGCTAGGGGATACGCAGTATTTT. Amino acids: CASSLEGGRLGDTQYF.

The rearrangement uses TRBV25-1 and TRBJ1-1, with 10 bases aligning to TRBD1. Looked up from germline, CDR1 is MGHDK and CDR2 is SYGVNS. Trimming at V came to 8 bases and at J to 6 bases, leaving 12 bases not matched to a gene. The CDR3 totals 15 residues. Written as DNA, the CDR3 is TGTGCCAGCCGTCCGGACAGGGGGGAGGGTGCTGAAGCTTTCTTT. Protein sequence: CASRPDRGEGAEAFF.

The CDR3 here is CASSPGTSDYNEQFF. The CDR3 DNA is TGTGCCAGCAGCCCGGGGACTAGCGATTACAATGAGCAGTTCTTC. The rearrangement links TRBV7-8 to TRBJ2-1; 10 bases are shared with TRBD2. Germline CDR1 and CDR2: SGHVS and FQNEAQ. The trim removed 5 bases at V and 4 bases at J, leaving 5 bases unmatched. The CDR3 sequence is 15 residues long.

The chain links TRBV3-1 (or the pseudogene TRBV3-2) to TRBJ2-5; 8 nucleotides align to TRBD2. CDR1 and CDR2 from the germline V gene are LGHDT and YNNKEL (reference sequence). This CDR3 is 15 amino acids long. Trimming cost V 4 bases and J 1 base; bases outside gene matches: 5. The CDR3 coding sequence is TGTGCCAGCAGCCCCCCCAGCGGGAGCCAAGAGACCCAGTACTTC. Amino acids: CASSPPSGSQETQYF.

The chain links TRBV10-3 to TRBJ2-3; 8 positions agree with TRBD1. The CDR3 has 15 amino acids. Trimming removed 10 bases from V and 1 base from J; junction bases left unmatched: 10. CDR1 is ENHRY, CDR2 SYGVKD, per germline. CDR3 protein: CATTGGSFGTDTQYF. As DNA, the CDR3 is TGTGCCACTACAGGGGGAAGCTTTGGCACAGATACGCAGTATTTT.

The J gene is TRBJ2-1, the V gene TRBV7-6; 11 nucleotides line up with TRBD2. The CDR3 has 16 residues. Germline V gene lookup returns CDR1 SGHVS and CDR2 FNYEAQ. The junction had 12 bases not matched to a gene; V was cut back by 4 bases and J by 10 bases. CDR3 in amino acids: CASSSAFGTSGREQFF. The DNA of the CDR3 is TGTGCCAGCAGCTCTGCTTTCGGGACTAGCGGTAGGGAGCAGTTCTTC.

The chain links TRBV6-5 to TRBJ1-1; no reliable D call. V shed 2 bases and J shed 4 bases, with 11 bases lying between them. The CDR3 loop spans 14 amino acids. In germline, CDR1 is MNHEY, CDR2 SVGAGI. The CDR3 sequence is CASSYRLRGTEAFF. CDR3 in DNA: TGTGCCAGCAGTTACCGGCTTCGGGGCACTGAAGCTTTCTTT.

The chain recombines TRBV12-3 or TRBV12-4 with TRBJ2-7; perhaps TRBD1 as D (6 bases). Trimming pared 6 bases from V and 6 bases from J, leaving 12 bases between. CDR3 length: 12 residues. In DNA form, the CDR3 reads TGTGCCAGCAGGTCCGGACAGATCGAGCAGTACTTC. Translating it yields CASRSGQIEQYF.

This chain joins TRBV15 and TRBJ2-3; 7 bases align to TRBD2. Germline V gene sequence: CDR1 LNHNV, CDR2 YYDKDF (reference sequence). The length of the CDR3 is 18 residues. V was pared by 0 bases and J by 2 bases, with 11 bases of the junction left unmatched. CDR3 DNA sequence: TGTGCCACCAGCAGAGATCTCGGGGCTAGCGGTTACACAGATACGCAGTATTTT. Translating it yields CATSRDLGASGYTDTQYF.

The rearrangement uses TRBV2 and TRBJ2-7, with 10 bases lining up with TRBD2. This CDR3 has 15 residues. Per the germline V gene, CDR1 is SNHLY and CDR2 is FYNNEI. The V segment lost 4 bases and the J segment 7 bases; nucleotides outside the gene matches: 10. CDR3 bases: TGTGCCAGCAGTGTGGGCCGGACTAGCGGAGGGGAGCAGTACTTC. Its translation is CASSVGRTSGGEQYF.

The rearrangement joins TRBV5-1 to TRBJ2-1, with 9 bases fitting TRBD2. The CDR3 consists of 14 residues. V was clipped by 6 bases and J by 8 bases; unmatched bases: 9. Looked up from germline, CDR1 is SGHRS and CDR2 is YFSETQ. CDR3 in DNA: TGCGCCAGCAAATTAGCTAGCGGGAACGATGAGCAGTTCTTC. It translates to CASKLASGNDEQFF.

Only a few counts were recorded for this clone. V is TRBV5-1 and J is TRBJ2-2; maybe TRBD2 (6 bases). The CDR3 spans 14 residues. Germline values: CDR1 SGHRS, CDR2 YFSETQ. With 6 bases removed from V and 4 bases from J, the gap between germline ends came to 13 bases. CDR3 residues: CASTGTSVTGELFF. In DNA, the CDR3 is TGCGCCAGCACCGGGACTTCAGTCACCGGGGAGCTGTTTTTT.

The chain combines TRBV6-2 or TRBV6-3 with TRBJ1-5; unclear D gene. CDR1 is MNHEY, CDR2 SVGEGT, per germline. Trimming took off 0 bases at V and 10 bases at J, with 16 bases between the two ends. The CDR3 loop spans 15 amino acids. DNA for the CDR3: TGTGCCAGCAGTTACTCGCGAGATCCCCTGGTTCCCCAGCATTTT. It is translated as CASSYSRDPLVPQHF.

The chain has TRBV3-1 (or the pseudogene TRBV3-2) and TRBJ2-3; 13 positions agree with TRBD2. V shed 3 bases, J shed 4 bases, and the junction held 7 bases outside the gene matches. This CDR3 region has 17 residues. The germline V gene encodes CDR1 LGHDT and CDR2 YNNKEL (reference sequence). The CDR3: CASSQELGLAGADTQYF. The CDR3 bases are TGTGCCAGCAGCCAGGAACTCGGACTAGCGGGAGCAGATACGCAGTATTTT.

V is TRBV9 and J is TRBJ2-7, with a weak D call TRBD2 (6 bases). Trimming removed 10 bases at V and 7 bases at J, with 30 bases between. The germline CDR1 and CDR2 sequences are SGDLS and YYNGEE. This CDR3 region has 16 residues. In nucleotides, the CDR3 is TGTGCCCCCTCGGGAGCAGTCGGACCCGCTGGTCGAGAGCAGTACTTC. Its translation is CAPSGAVGPAGREQYF. Filled out from reference TRBV9 and TRBJ2-7, the complete variable domain reads DSGVTQTPKHLITATGQRVTLRCSPRSGDLSVYWYQQSLDQGLQFLIQYYNGEERAKGNILERFSAQQFPDLHSELNLSSLELGDSALYFCAPSGAVGPAGREQYFGPGTRLTVT.